Listed here are 21 T cell receptor beta chains from one sample, sequenced in a study of vaccination effects on CD4 cells after COVID-19. For these receptors, no antigen is known. Assay: immunoSEQ multiplex PCR; the TCRdb copy retains only in-frame clones and omits some. The sample lists tens of thousands of clones, roughly four fifths occurring once. Isolation of CD4+ T cells took place after 10 days of culture. The specimen was CD4+ T cells from PBMCs cultured without peptide, collected before COVID-19 vaccination. The receptors come from a human donor who received a COVID-19 vaccine.

The chain joins TRBV7-9 to TRBJ2-6; D possibly corresponds to TRBD2 (6 bases). With 4 bases removed from V and 1 base from J, the gap between germline ends came to 14 bases. Germline V lookup: CDR1 SEHNR, CDR2 FQNEAQ (reference sequence). This CDR3 contains 17 residues. DNA of the CDR3: TGTGCCAGCAGCTCCCGGAGGGACGGGTCTGGGGCCAACGTCCTGACTTTC. Protein product: CASSSRRDGSGANVLTF.

The table lists this clone with a few counts. This chain links TRBV5-4 with TRBJ2-1; 11 nucleotides line up with TRBD2. Trimming at V came to 4 bases and at J to 1 base, leaving 1 base not matched to a gene. The V gene's germline CDR1 is SGHNT and CDR2 YYREEE (reference sequence). The CDR3 contains 15 residues. The CDR3 DNA follows: TGTGCCAGCAGCCCTAGCGGGGGGTCCTACAATGAGCAGTTCTTC. Protein sequence: CASSPSGGSYNEQFF.

This chain links TRBV19 with TRBJ1-5; 8 bases are shared with TRBD1. CDR3 length equals 14 residues. CDR1 and CDR2 (germline): LNHDA, SQIVND (reference sequence). J lost 4 bases, V lost 4 bases, and 3 bases had no gene match. Written as DNA, the CDR3 is TGTGCCAGTAGTACGGGACAGGCTAATCAGCCCCAGCATTTT. Residues: CASSTGQANQPQHF.

This sequence joins TRBV4-2 and TRBJ2-1; 8 positions match TRBD2. The length of the CDR3 is 16 residues. The trim removed 0 bases at V and 7 bases at J, leaving 8 bases unmatched. Looked up from germline, CDR1 is LGHNA and CDR2 is YNFKEQ. CDR3 in amino acids: CASSQDLRGVLNEQFF. CDR3 coding DNA: TGTGCCAGCAGCCAAGATCTGCGGGGGGTCCTTAATGAGCAGTTCTTC.

This chain links TRBV5-1 with TRBJ2-2; a possible D gene is TRBD1 (5 bases). From germline, CDR1 is SGHRS and CDR2 YFSETQ. The CDR3 contains 15 residues. V was cut by 4 bases and J by 0 bases, with 10 bases left in between. The CDR3 coding sequence is TGCGCCAGCAGCCTTAGGGGCTCGAACACCGGGGAGCTGTTTTTT. This encodes CASSLRGSNTGELFF.

This clone was seen just once. The rearrangement links TRBV5-6 to TRBJ2-2; D uncertain. Per germline, CDR1 SGHDT and CDR2 YYEEEE. The ends were cut back, 0 bases at V and 4 bases at J, with 10 bases in the middle. CDR3 length: 15 residues. Here the CDR3 reads CASSLEQKPTGELFF. For the CDR3, the DNA is TGTGCCAGCAGCTTGGAACAGAAACCCACCGGGGAGCTGTTTTTT.

The chain recombines TRBV5-8 with TRBJ2-2, with a weak D call TRBD1 (6 bases). This CDR3 region has 17 residues. V was shortened by 1 base and J by 4 bases, with 17 bases between the two germline ends. CDR1 SGHTS and CDR2 YDEGEE come from the germline V gene. In DNA form, the CDR3 reads TGTGCCAGCAGCTTGCACAGGGAAAAGGGTAGCACCGGGGAGCTGTTTTTT. Amino acids: CASSLHREKGSTGELFF.

The genes are TRBV5-6 and TRBJ1-3; D unclear. Trimming removed 2 bases at V and 2 bases at J, with 11 bases between. The CDR3 extends over 15 amino acids. Germline CDR1 reads SGHDT; CDR2 reads YYEEEE. DNA for the CDR3: TGTGCCAGCAGCTTCAGGTTAGCCCCTGGAAACACCATATATTTT. Translating gives CASSFRLAPGNTIYF.

With respect to this clone: At the DNA level, this CDR3 is encoded by other sequences in the same sample as well. The chain employs TRBV7-9 and TRBJ2-6; a possible D gene is TRBD2 (5 bases). Germline V CDR1 and CDR2: SEHNR, FQNEAQ (reference sequence). Trimming stripped 3 bases from V and 2 bases from J, with 5 bases between. The CDR3 length is 14 residues. Here the CDR3 reads CASSLGAGANVLTF. The CDR3 bases are TGTGCCAGCAGCTTGGGAGCTGGGGCCAACGTCCTGACTTTC.

This clone was detected only once. The CDR3 DNA reads as TGTGCCAGCTCACCTGACTTCGCCGGGGAGCTGTTTTTT. Its protein product is CASSPDFAGELFF. J is TRBJ2-2 and V is TRBV18; D is unclear. The V end was cut by 3 bases, the J end by 6 bases, with 8 bases between. Germline V gene sequence: CDR1 KGHSH, CDR2 LQKENI. The length of the CDR3 is 13 residues. Full variable domain (remainder filled in from reference TRBV18 and TRBJ2-2): NAGVMQNPRHLVRRRGQEARLRCSPMKGHSHVYWYRQLPEEGLKFMVYLQKENIIDESGMPKERFSAEFPKEGPSILRIQQVVRGDSAAYFCASSPDFAGELFFGEGSRLTVL.

The rearrangement links TRBV5-1 to TRBJ1-4; D remains unclear. CDR1 and CDR2 from the germline V gene are SGHRS and YFSETQ. V shed 3 bases and J shed 5 bases, with 14 bases lying between them. This CDR3 is 15 amino acids long. CDR3 in DNA: TGCGCCAGCAGCTCTACCGGGCCACGAAATGAAAAACTGTTTTTT. Its protein product is CASSSTGPRNEKLFF. Supplemented by reference TRBV5-1 and TRBJ1-4, the full variable domain reads KAGVTQTPRYLIKTRGQQVTLSCSPISGHRSVSWYQQTPGQGLQFLFEYFSETQRNKGNFPGRFSGRQFSNSRSEMNVSTLELGDSALYLCASSSTGPRNEKLFFGSGTQLSVL.

The chain combines TRBV5-8 with TRBJ2-1; 7 bases fit TRBD1. The CDR3 is made up of 16 amino acids. Losses at the gene ends were 6 bases for V and 6 bases for J; bases not matched to a gene: 15. Germline CDR1 reads SGHTS; CDR2 reads YDEGEE. CDR3 protein: CASTLSLGTGVNEQFF. Written as DNA, the CDR3 is TGTGCCAGCACGCTTTCCCTGGGCACAGGGGTCAATGAGCAGTTCTTC.

This sequence joins TRBV29-1 and TRBJ2-5; D not resolved. This CDR3 has 12 residues. The germline V gene has CDR1 SQVTM and CDR2 ANQGSEA. Trimming took 5 bases from V and 3 from J, leaving 10 bases between them. DNA of the CDR3: TGCAGCGTTCTACACGTAAAAGAGACCCAGTACTTC. Residues: CSVLHVKETQYF.

The chain combines TRBV2 with TRBJ1-3, with D unresolved. The CDR3 is 15 residues long. Germline lookup yields CDR1 SNHLY and CDR2 FYNNEI. The ends were cut back, 1 base at V and 0 bases at J, with 7 bases in the middle. CDR3 sequence: CASSEGPRSGNTIYF. CDR3 in DNA: TGTGCCAGCAGTGAAGGGCCCCGCTCTGGAAACACCATATATTTT.

V is TRBV4-1 and J is TRBJ1-6, with D perhaps TRBD1 (6 bases). Germline assignment: CDR1 MGHRA and CDR2 YSYEKL. CDR3 size: 15 residues. V dropped 4 bases and J dropped 9 bases, with 16 bases sitting between them. The CDR3 here is CASSPVGRGASPLHF. The CDR3 nucleotides read TGCGCCAGCAGCCCCGTCGGCAGGGGAGCTTCACCCCTCCACTTT.

The rearrangement links TRBV2 to TRBJ1-5; D call uncertain. Germline V gene lookup returns CDR1 SNHLY and CDR2 FYNNEI. The CDR3 runs 12 residues. V dropped 3 bases and J dropped 5 bases, with 5 bases sitting between them. The CDR3 bases are TGTGCCAGCAGTGAGGGTTATCAGCCCCAGCATTTT. Translating gives CASSEGYQPQHF.

The chain carries TRBV11-1 and TRBJ2-5, with D maybe TRBD1 (6 bases). This CDR3 has 15 residues. Germline V gene sequence: CDR1 SGHAT, CDR2 FQDESV (reference sequence). Trimming stripped 1 base from V and 1 base from J, with 10 bases between. CDR3: CASSLVAGVQETQYF. The DNA for the CDR3 is TGTGCCAGCAGCTTAGTCGCAGGGGTCCAAGAGACCCAGTACTTC.

This clone was detected a few times. This chain uses TRBV2 with TRBJ1-2, with TRBD1 identical over 8 bases. After removal of 5 bases from V and 4 bases from J, the junction contained 12 bases not matched to a gene. The CDR3 runs to 16 residues. Germline V gives CDR1 SNHLY, CDR2 FYNNEI. The CDR3 loop is CASSPQTGDAFYGYTF. CDR3 nucleotide sequence: TGTGCCAGCAGTCCGCAGACAGGGGATGCATTCTATGGCTACACCTTC. Complete variable domain (other parts from reference TRBV2 and TRBJ1-2): EPEVTQTPSHQVTQMGQEVILRCVPISNHLYFYWYRQILGQKVEFLVSFYNNEISEKSEIFDDQFSVERPDGSNFTLKIRSTKLEDSAMYFCASSPQTGDAFYGYTFGSGTRLTVV.

The rearrangement links TRBV15 to TRBJ1-2; D perhaps matches TRBD1 (5 bases). Germline CDR1 LNHNV, CDR2 YYDKDF (reference sequence). The CDR3 totals 14 residues. Trimming stripped 0 bases from V and 4 bases from J, with 9 bases between. This CDR3 is CATSRDGGFYGYTF. The CDR3, as DNA: TGTGCCACCAGCAGAGATGGGGGATTCTATGGCTACACCTTC.

The rearrangement links TRBV6-5 to TRBJ1-6; D is uncertain. Trimming took 0 bases from V and 2 from J, leaving 8 bases between them. Germline-derived CDR1 and CDR2 are MNHEY and SVGAGI. The CDR3 loop spans 16 amino acids. The CDR3, as DNA: TGTGCCAGCAGTTACTCGGGTGCAACCTATAATTCACCCCTCCACTTT. Its protein is CASSYSGATYNSPLHF.

V usage is TRBV6-5 and J usage is TRBJ2-7, with D perhaps TRBD1 (6 bases). CDR3 length: 15 residues. Germline CDR1 MNHEY, CDR2 SVGAGI. Trimming took 9 bases from V and 1 from J, leaving 19 bases between them. The CDR3 sequence is CASGPGTLTSYEQYV. The CDR3 region has the DNA TGTGCCAGTGGCCCGGGGACACTGACTTCCTACGAGCAGTACGTC.